These T cell receptor beta chains were read from a single sample in a study of blood T cells in healthy people across ages. TCRdb reanalysed the 5' RACE reads using MiXCR and keeps one entry per CDR3 protein. The table has about 1.6 million distinct CDR3 sequences, roughly 32% seen once. The sample comprised blood. The source of these receptors is a woman in her thirties in good health. Both conserved end residues are part of each CDR3. Each record gives: D gene, V gene, clone size, J gene, CDR3 protein, CDR3 DNA. D genes are given only for firm matches. Expanded clones get a size class; other rows say once, few or many, or leave the size out.

d_call: .
v_call: TRBV11-2
clone_size: .
j_call: TRBJ1-4
cdr3_aa: CASSFGLTGTNEKLFF
cdr3_nt: TGTGCCAGCAGCTTCGGGTTAACTGGGACTAATGAAAAACTGTTTTTT

d_call: .
v_call: TRBV24-1
clone_size: .
j_call: TRBJ2-3
cdr3_aa: CATSDFSDTQYF
cdr3_nt: TGTGCCACCAGTGATTTTTCCGATACGCAGTATTTT

d_call: .
v_call: TRBV29-1
clone_size: .
j_call: TRBJ1-1
cdr3_aa: CSVEVPKVMNTEAFF
cdr3_nt: TGCAGCGTTGAAGTCCCGAAAGTAATGAACACTGAAGCTTTCTTT

d_call: .
v_call: TRBV25-1
clone_size: many
j_call: TRBJ2-7
cdr3_aa: CASTDSYEQYF
cdr3_nt: TGTGCCAGCACCGATTCCTACGAGCAGTACTTC

d_call: .
v_call: TRBV5-1
clone_size: many
j_call: TRBJ2-5
cdr3_aa: CASSSGTDQETQYF
cdr3_nt: TGCGCCAGCAGCTCCGGGACGGACCAAGAGACCCAGTACTTC

d_call: .
v_call: TRBV12-3/TRBV12-4
clone_size: .
j_call: TRBJ1-5
cdr3_aa: CASSFSQGNQPQHF
cdr3_nt: TGTGCCAGCAGTTTTTCACAGGGTAATCAGCCCCAGCATTTT

d_call: TRBD1
v_call: TRBV12-3/TRBV12-4
clone_size: .
j_call: TRBJ2-7
cdr3_aa: CASTGDRGEQYF
cdr3_nt: TGTGCCAGCACCGGGGACAGGGGCGAGCAGTACTTC

d_call: .
v_call: TRBV28
clone_size: .
j_call: TRBJ2-7
cdr3_aa: CASTLGRSYEQYF
cdr3_nt: TGTGCCAGCACCTTGGGGAGATCCTACGAGCAGTACTTC

d_call: .
v_call: TRBV2
clone_size: .
j_call: TRBJ1-2
cdr3_aa: CASTPRSGAIYGYTF
cdr3_nt: TGTGCCAGCACCCCTAGATCAGGGGCGATTTATGGCTACACCTTC

d_call: .
v_call: TRBV28
clone_size: .
j_call: TRBJ2-7
cdr3_aa: CASSFSQIYEQYF
cdr3_nt: TGTGCCAGCAGTTTCTCCCAGATCTACGAGCAGTACTTC